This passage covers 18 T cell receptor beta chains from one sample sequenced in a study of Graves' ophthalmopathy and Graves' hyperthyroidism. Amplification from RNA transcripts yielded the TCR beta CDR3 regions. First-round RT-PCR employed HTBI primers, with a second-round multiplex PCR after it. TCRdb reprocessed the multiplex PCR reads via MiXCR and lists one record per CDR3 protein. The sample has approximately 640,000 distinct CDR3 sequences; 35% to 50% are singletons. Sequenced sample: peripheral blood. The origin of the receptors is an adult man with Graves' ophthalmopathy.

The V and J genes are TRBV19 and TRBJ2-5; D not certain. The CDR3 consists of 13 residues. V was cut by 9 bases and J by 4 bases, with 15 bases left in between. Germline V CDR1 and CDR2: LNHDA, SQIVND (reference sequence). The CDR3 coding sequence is TGTGCCAGCCGACCCGGGTGGGGAGAGACCCAGTACTTC. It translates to CASRPGWGETQYF. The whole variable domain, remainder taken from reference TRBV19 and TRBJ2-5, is DGGITQSPKYLFRKEGQNVTLSCEQNLNHDAMYWYRQDPGQGLRLIYYSQIVNDFQKGDIAEGYSVSREKKESFPLTVTSAQKNPTAFYLCASRPGWGETQYFGPGTRLLVL.

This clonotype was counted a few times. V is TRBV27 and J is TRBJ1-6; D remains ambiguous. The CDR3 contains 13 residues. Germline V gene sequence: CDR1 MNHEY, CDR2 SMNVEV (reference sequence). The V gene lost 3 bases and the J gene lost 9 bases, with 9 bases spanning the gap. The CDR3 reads CASSFNGGSPLHF. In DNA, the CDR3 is TGTGCCAGCAGTTTTAATGGTGGTTCACCCCTCCACTTT.

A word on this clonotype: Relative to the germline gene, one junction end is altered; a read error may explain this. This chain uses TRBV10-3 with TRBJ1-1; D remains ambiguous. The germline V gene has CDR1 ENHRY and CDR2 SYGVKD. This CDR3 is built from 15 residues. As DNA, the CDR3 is TGTGCCAGCAGTTACGTAGGTCGGTCGAACACTGAAGCTTCCTTT. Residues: CASSYVGRSNTEASF.

The CDR3 loop is CASSQVQRGLYEQYF. In DNA, the CDR3 is TGTGCCAGCAGCCAAGTCCAGCGGGGGCTCTACGAGCAGTACTTC. V gene TRBV25-1 combines with J gene TRBJ2-7, with 8 bases fitting TRBD2. V lost 6 bases and J lost 3; bases outside the gene matches: 10. CDR3 size: 15 residues. CDR1 MGHDK and CDR2 SYGVNS come from the germline V gene.

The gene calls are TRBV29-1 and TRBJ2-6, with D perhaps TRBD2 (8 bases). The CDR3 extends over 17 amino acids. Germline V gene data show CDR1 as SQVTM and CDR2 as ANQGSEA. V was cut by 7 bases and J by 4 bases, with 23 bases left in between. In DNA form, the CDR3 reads TGCAGCGCCCGGAGTCGGGAGGGGGCGAACGGGGCCAACGTCCTGACTTTC. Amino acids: CSARSREGANGANVLTF.

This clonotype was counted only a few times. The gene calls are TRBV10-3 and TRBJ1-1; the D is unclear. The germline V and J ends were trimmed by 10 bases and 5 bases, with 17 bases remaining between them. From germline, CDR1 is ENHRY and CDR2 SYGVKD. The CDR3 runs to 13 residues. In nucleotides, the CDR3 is TGTGCCAGCTCGGATACACGTCGGACTGAAGCTTTCTTT. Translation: CASSDTRRTEAFF.

The CDR3 loop is CASSGGQGERETQYF. For the CDR3, the DNA is TGTGCCAGCAGTGGGGGACAGGGGGAGAGAGAGACCCAGTACTTC. The V and J genes are TRBV6-1 and TRBJ2-5, with 11 bases that match TRBD1. The germline gives CDR1 MNHNS, CDR2 SASEGT. J lost 4 bases, V lost 4 bases, and 5 bases had no gene match. The CDR3 is 15 amino acids.

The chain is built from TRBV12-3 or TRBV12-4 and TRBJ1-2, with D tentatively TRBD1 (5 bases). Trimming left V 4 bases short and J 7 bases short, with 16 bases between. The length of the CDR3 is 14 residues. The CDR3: CASSSDNRGLGYTF. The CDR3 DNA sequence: TGTGCCAGCAGTTCGGATAATAGGGGTCTTGGCTACACCTTC.

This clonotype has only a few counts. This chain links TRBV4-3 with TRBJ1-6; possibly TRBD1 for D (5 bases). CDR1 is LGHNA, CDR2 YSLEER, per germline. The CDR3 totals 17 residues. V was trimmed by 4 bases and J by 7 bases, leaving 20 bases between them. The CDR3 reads CASSLLDRIYGNSPLHF. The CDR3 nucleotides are TGCGCCAGCAGCCTCCTCGACAGAATATACGGGAATTCACCCCTCCACTTT.

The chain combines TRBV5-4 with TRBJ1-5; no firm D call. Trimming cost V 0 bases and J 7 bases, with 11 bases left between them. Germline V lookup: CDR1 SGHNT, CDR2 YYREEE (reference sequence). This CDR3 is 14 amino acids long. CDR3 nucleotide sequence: TGTGCCAGCAGCTTGGCCCCCTACGGGCAGCCCCAGCATTTT. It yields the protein CASSLAPYGQPQHF. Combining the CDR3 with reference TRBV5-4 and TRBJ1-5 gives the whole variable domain ETGVTQSPTHLIKTRGQQVTLRCSSQSGHNTVSWYQQALGQGPQFIFQYYREEENGRGNFPPRFSGLQFPNYSSELNVNALELDDSALYLCASSLAPYGQPQHFGDGTRLSIL.

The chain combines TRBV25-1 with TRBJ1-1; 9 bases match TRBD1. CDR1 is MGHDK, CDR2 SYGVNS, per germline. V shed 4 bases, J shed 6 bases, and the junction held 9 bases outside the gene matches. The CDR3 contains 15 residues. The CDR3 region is CASSGPTGGSAEAFF. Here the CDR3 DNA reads TGTGCCAGCAGTGGGCCGACAGGGGGTTCCGCTGAAGCTTTCTTT.

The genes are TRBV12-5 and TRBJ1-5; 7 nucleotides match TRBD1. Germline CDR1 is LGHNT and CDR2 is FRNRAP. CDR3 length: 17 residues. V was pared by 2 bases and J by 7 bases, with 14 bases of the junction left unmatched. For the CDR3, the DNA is TGTGCTAGTGGTTTGAGCGCAGGGGGAGTGAGGCGACAGCCCCAGCATTTT. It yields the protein CASGLSAGGVRRQPQHF.

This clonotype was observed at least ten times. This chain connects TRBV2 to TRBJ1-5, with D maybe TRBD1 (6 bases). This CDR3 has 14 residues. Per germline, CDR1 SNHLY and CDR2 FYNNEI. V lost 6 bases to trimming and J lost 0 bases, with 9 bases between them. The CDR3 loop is CASRQGSSNQPQHF. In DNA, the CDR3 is TGTGCCAGCAGGCAGGGGTCTAGCAATCAGCCCCAGCATTTT. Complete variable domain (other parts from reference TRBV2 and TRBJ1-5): EPEVTQTPSHQVTQMGQEVILRCVPISNHLYFYWYRQILGQKVEFLVSFYNNEISEKSEIFDDQFSVERPDGSNFTLKIRSTKLEDSAMYFCASRQGSSNQPQHFGDGTRLSIL.

In DNA, the CDR3 is TGTGCCAGCAGAGGGCAGGGGGCGCCTGAAAAACTGTTTTTT. Amino acid sequence: CASRGQGAPEKLFF. The V and J genes are TRBV12-3 or TRBV12-4 and TRBJ1-4; 8 bases are a match to TRBD1. V trimming: 6 bases; J trimming: 7 bases; junction bases outside the gene matches: 7. This CDR3 has 14 amino acids.

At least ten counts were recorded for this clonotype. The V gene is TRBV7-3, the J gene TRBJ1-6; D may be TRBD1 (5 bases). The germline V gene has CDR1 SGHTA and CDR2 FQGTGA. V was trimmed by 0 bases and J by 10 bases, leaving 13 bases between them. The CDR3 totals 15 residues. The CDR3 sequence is CASSLTSGGGSPLHF. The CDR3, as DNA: TGTGCCAGCAGCTTAACGTCAGGTGGGGGATCACCCCTCCACTTT.

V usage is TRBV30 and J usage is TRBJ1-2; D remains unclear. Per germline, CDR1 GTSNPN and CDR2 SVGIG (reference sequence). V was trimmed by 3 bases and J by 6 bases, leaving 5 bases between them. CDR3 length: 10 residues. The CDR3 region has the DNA TGTGCCTGGAGGATCAATGGCTACACCTTC. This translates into CAWRINGYTF.

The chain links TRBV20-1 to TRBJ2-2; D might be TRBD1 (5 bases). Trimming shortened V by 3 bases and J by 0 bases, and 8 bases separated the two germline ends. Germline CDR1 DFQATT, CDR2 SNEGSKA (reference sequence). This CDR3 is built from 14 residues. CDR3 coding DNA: TGCAGTGCTAGTGGGGCTCCGAACACCGGGGAGCTGTTTTTT. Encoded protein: CSASGAPNTGELFF.

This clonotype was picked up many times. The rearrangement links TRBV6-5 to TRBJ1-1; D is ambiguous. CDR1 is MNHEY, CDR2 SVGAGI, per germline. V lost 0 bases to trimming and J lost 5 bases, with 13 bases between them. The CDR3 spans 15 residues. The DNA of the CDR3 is TGTGCCAGCAGTTACTCTGTGAAGGGAGGAACTGAAGCTTTCTTT. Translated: CASSYSVKGGTEAFF.